This TCR beta chain came from a study of STAT5B mutations in CD4+ large granular lymphocyte leukemia. Study in general: Healthy donors showed HLA-associated enrichment of the CDR3 'QG' motif.

The study, taken as a whole, reports: 8/27 top patient clones versus 2/35 control clones were TRBV06-family. Without putative leukemic clones, patient CD4-sorted repertoires remained more clonal than healthy CD4+ repertoires.

As handled by the study authors: Lowest detectable productive clonotype frequency was 2.59 x 10-5. Produced via immunoSEQ multiplex PCR; TCRdb's table is partial and in-frame only. That table furnishes V, J and clone size, whereas the DNA furnished D and trimming. The table lists around 47,000 clones, 84% of them singletons, with 0.3% to 0.45% in the top ten. The CDR3 is made up of 15 amino acids. Trimming took 1 base from V and 0 from J, leaving 7 bases between them. The germline CDR1 and CDR2 sequences are SGHRS and YFSETQ. About this clone itself: Its specificity is unknown.

This clonotype originated in a human donor in good health. The specimen sequenced was CD4+ T cells from blood buffy coats. J is TRBJ2-2 and V is TRBV5-1; D is unresolved. As DNA, the CDR3 is TGCGCCAGCAGCTTGTTTGCGCCGAACACCGGGGAGCTGTTTTTT. Residues: CASSLFAPNTGELFF.